Each of the 15 T cell receptor beta chains below was sequenced from the same sample in a study of T cell responses to AZD1222 COVID-19 vaccine. Measured with immunoSEQ multiplex PCR; TCRdb has only the in-frame clones, and not every one. This sample carries fewer than 90,000 clones, about 86% of them seen once, and the ten largest clones take roughly 5.6%. The sample was peripheral blood, taken 28 days after the second AZD1222 dose. These TCRs come from an adult who received the AZD1222 COVID-19 vaccine.

The chain carries TRBV28 and TRBJ2-5; D is uncertain. Trimming removed 3 bases from V and 4 bases from J, with 9 bases in between. The CDR3 sequence is 13 residues long. Germline V gene sequence: CDR1 MDHEN, CDR2 SYDVKM. CDR3 in DNA: TGTGCCAGCAGTTTGGTAGTAACAGAGACCCAGTACTTC. It is translated as CASSLVVTETQYF.

The chain carries TRBV5-1 and TRBJ1-2; D not resolved. Trimming stripped 1 base from V and 7 bases from J, with 11 bases between. CDR1 SGHRS and CDR2 YFSETQ come from the germline V gene. The CDR3 is 13 residues long. The CDR3 DNA reads as TGCGCCAGCAGCTTGTCCGCATTTGGTGGCTACACCTTC. The encoded protein is CASSLSAFGGYTF.

The rearrangement links TRBV27 to TRBJ1-5, with D maybe TRBD1 (6 bases). The CDR3 totals 15 residues. The germline V and J ends were trimmed by 6 bases and 1 base, with 13 bases remaining between them. Germline CDR1 is MNHEY and CDR2 is SMNVEV (reference sequence). The CDR3 loop reads CASRSGAGSNQPQHF. CDR3 nucleotide sequence: TGTGCCAGCAGATCGGGGGCTGGGAGCAATCAGCCCCAGCATTTT.

This chain uses TRBV9 with TRBJ2-1; 12 nucleotides align to TRBD2. Losses at the gene ends were 0 bases for V and 8 bases for J; bases not matched to a gene: 12. The CDR3 runs to 18 residues. Germline CDR1 is SGDLS and CDR2 is YYNGEE. The CDR3 DNA is TGTGCCAGCAGCGTAGCACCTTCGTGGACTAGCGGGACCGATGAGCAGTTCTTC. Translated, it gives CASSVAPSWTSGTDEQFF.

The chain is built from TRBV9 and TRBJ2-1; no clear D. Germline V gene data show CDR1 as SGDLS and CDR2 as YYNGEE. Deletions cut 4 bases from V and 9 bases from J, with 11 bases between. This CDR3 region has 12 residues. CDR3 residues: CASSLSSGEQFF. The DNA for the CDR3 is TGTGCCAGCAGCCTTAGCTCGGGTGAGCAGTTCTTC.

V gene TRBV10-3 combines with J gene TRBJ2-1, with D tentatively TRBD1 (6 bases). The CDR3 runs to 13 residues. Germline lookup yields CDR1 ENHRY and CDR2 SYGVKD. Trimming cost V 6 bases and J 12 bases, with 18 bases left between them. CDR3 DNA: TGTGCCATCAGGGCGAACCACAGGGAAGGGCAGTTCTTC. Translation gives CAIRANHREGQFF.

The chain combines TRBV6-5 with TRBJ2-1, with a weak D call TRBD2 (6 bases). Germline V gene lookup returns CDR1 MNHEY and CDR2 SVGAGI. This CDR3 contains 15 residues. V was clipped by 3 bases and J by 2 bases, with 11 bases between them. The CDR3 nucleotides are TGTGCCAGCAGTTATCGGCGGGGACCCTACAATGAGCAGTTCTTC. Translation gives CASSYRRGPYNEQFF.

This chain joins TRBV6-5 and TRBJ2-5; 7 bases agree with TRBD2. From germline, CDR1 is MNHEY and CDR2 SVGAGI. This CDR3 has 13 residues. V lost 0 bases, J lost 7 bases, and 2 bases stayed unmatched. This CDR3 is CASSYSRGGTQYF. In DNA, the CDR3 is TGTGCCAGCAGTTACTCTCGCGGGGGGACCCAGTACTTC.

V and J are TRBV19 and TRBJ2-1; the D gene is possibly TRBD2 (6 bases). The germline V gene has CDR1 LNHDA and CDR2 SQIVND (reference sequence). Trimming removed 1 base at V and 4 bases at J, with 11 bases between. CDR3 length: 15 amino acids. CDR3: CASSIGGTEYNEQFF. The CDR3 DNA reads as TGTGCCAGTAGTATAGGCGGGACGGAGTACAATGAGCAGTTCTTC.

The rearrangement links TRBV10-1 to TRBJ1-1, with D perhaps TRBD1 (5 bases). From germline, CDR1 is WNHNN and CDR2 SYGVQD (reference sequence). The germline V and J ends were trimmed by 6 bases and 1 base, with 9 bases remaining between them. The CDR3 loop spans 13 amino acids. In DNA, the CDR3 is TGCGCCAGCAGCTCCGGGGGGAACACTGAAGCTTTCTTT. This gives the protein CASSSGGNTEAFF.

The V and J genes are TRBV12-3 or TRBV12-4 and TRBJ2-5; D is uncertain. Between the trimmed V and J ends, which lost 5 bases and 4 bases, there was a span of 8 bases. The CDR3 extends over 12 amino acids. The DNA of the CDR3 is TGTGCCAGCAGTGCCTGGGCAGAGACCCAGTACTTC. It codes for CASSAWAETQYF.

The chain carries TRBV6-5 and TRBJ2-3; tentative D call: TRBD2 (5 bases). There are 15 residues in the CDR3. Germline V gives CDR1 MNHEY, CDR2 SVGAGI. The V end was cut by 1 base, the J end by 3 bases, with 11 bases between. CDR3 coding DNA: TGTGCCAGCAGTTACTTTTTACGGAGGACAGATACGCAGTATTTT. It yields the protein CASSYFLRRTDTQYF.

This clone appeared a few times. The rearrangement links TRBV27 to TRBJ1-5, with unresolved D. Between the trimmed V and J ends, which lost 2 bases and 3 bases, there was a span of 8 bases. CDR3 length equals 14 residues. Germline V gene data show CDR1 as MNHEY and CDR2 as SMNVEV (reference sequence). The CDR3 loop is CASSLLGYNQPQHF. The CDR3 DNA reads TGTGCCAGCAGTTTACTAGGGTACAATCAGCCCCAGCATTTT.

The chain combines TRBV7-2 with TRBJ2-3; 9 nucleotides agree with TRBD2. In germline, CDR1 is SGHTA, CDR2 FQGNSA. Trimming cost V 5 bases and J 5 bases; bases outside gene matches: 11. The CDR3 runs to 16 residues. The CDR3 region is CASSPGAGGVVDTQYF. The CDR3 DNA is TGTGCCAGCAGCCCAGGGGCGGGAGGGGTTGTAGATACGCAGTATTTT. The full variable domain, with the rest looked up from reference TRBV7-2 and TRBJ2-3, is GAGVSQSPSNKVTEKGKDVELRCDPISGHTALYWYRQSLGQGLEFLIYFQGNSAPDKSGLPSDRFSAERTGGSVSTLTIQRTQQEDSAVYLCASSPGAGGVVDTQYFGPGTRLTVL.

The rearrangement links TRBV30 to TRBJ2-7; D is ambiguous. CDR3 length: 15 residues. CDR1 is GTSNPN and CDR2 is SVGIG in the germline V gene (reference sequence). Trimming took off 1 base at V and 2 bases at J, with 15 bases between the two ends. DNA of the CDR3: TGTGCCTGGAGTGGGTGGACCGTAGGGACCTACGAGCAGTACTTC. Protein: CAWSGWTVGTYEQYF.